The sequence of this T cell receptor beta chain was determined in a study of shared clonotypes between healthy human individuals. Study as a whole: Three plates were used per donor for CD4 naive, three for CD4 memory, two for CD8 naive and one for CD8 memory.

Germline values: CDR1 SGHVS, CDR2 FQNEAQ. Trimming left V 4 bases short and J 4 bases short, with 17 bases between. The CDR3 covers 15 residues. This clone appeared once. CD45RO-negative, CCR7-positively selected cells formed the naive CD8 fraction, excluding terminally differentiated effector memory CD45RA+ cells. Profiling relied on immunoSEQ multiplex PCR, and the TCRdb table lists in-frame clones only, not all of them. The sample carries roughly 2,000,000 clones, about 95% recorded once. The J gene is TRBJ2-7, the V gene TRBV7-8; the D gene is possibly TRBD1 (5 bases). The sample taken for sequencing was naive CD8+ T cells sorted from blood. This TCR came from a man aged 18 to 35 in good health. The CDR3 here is CASSSSGIGAYEQYF. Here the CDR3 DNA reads TGTGCCAGCAGCTCGTCAGGCATTGGGGCTTACGAGCAGTACTTC.